The present entry profiles one T cell receptor (beta chain) with its context. Primed by a sample-barcoded 5' primer and a J-beta primer mix, a second PCR proceeded for about 7 to 11 cycles. TCRdb itself ran the 5' RACE reads through MiXCR, one entry per CDR3 protein. The sample shows about 1.5 million distinct CDR3 sequences, about 43% of them seen only once. The CDR3 runs to 13 residues. The germline CDR1 and CDR2 sequences are SGHTA and FQGNSA. The ends were cut back, 8 bases at V and 2 bases at J, with 12 bases in the middle. The sample is drawn from a study of blood T cells in healthy people across ages.

The chain employs TRBV7-2 and TRBJ1-2; D might be TRBD1 (6 bases). The clonotype comes from a young woman in good health. The source material was blood. The CDR3 loop is CASGYGGNYGYTF. For the CDR3, the DNA is TGTGCCAGCGGTTACGGGGGCAACTATGGCTACACCTTC.